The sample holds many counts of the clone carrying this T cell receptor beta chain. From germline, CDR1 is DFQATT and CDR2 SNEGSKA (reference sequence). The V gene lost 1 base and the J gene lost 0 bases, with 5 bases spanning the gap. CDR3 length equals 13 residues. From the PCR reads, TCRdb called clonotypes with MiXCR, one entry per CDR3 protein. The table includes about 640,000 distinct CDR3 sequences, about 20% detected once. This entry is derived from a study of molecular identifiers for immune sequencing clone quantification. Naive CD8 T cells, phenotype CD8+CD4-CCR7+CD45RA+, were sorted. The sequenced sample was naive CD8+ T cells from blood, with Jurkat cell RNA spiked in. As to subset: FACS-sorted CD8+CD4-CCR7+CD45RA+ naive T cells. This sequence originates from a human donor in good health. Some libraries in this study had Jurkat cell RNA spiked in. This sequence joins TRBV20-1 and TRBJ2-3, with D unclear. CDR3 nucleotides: TGCAGTGCTAGAGCACCGAGCACAGATACGCAGTATTTT. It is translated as CSARAPSTDTQYF.